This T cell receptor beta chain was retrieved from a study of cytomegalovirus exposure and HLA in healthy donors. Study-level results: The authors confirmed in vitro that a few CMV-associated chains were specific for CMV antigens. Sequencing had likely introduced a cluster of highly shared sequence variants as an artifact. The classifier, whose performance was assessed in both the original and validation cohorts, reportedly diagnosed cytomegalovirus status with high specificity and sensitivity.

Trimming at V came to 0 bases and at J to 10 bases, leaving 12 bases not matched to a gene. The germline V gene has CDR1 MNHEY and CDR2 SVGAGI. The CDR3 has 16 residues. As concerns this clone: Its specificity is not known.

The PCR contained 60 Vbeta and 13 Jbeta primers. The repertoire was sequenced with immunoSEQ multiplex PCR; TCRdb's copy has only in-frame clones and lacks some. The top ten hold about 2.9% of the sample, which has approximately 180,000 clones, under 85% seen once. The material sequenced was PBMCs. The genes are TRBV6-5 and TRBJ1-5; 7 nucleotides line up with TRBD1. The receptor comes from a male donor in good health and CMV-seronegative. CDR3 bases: TGTGCCAGCAGTTACTCGGGTGGGACAGCTAATTTACCCCAGCATTTT. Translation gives CASSYSGGTANLPQHF.